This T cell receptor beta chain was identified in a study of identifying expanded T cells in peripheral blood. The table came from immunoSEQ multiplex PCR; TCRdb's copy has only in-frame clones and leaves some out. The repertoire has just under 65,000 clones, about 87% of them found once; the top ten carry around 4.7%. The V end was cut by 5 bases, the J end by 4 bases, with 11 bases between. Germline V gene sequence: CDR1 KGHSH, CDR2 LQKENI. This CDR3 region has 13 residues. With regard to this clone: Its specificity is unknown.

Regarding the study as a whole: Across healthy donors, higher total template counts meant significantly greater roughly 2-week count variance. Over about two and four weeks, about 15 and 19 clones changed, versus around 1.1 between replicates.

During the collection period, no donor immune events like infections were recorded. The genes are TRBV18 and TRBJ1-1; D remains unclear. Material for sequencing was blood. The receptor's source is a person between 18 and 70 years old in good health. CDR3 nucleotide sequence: TGTGCCAGCTCATCCGGCCGAGGCACTGAAGCTTTCTTT. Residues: CASSSGRGTEAFF.